What follows describes a single TCR beta chain. In Cohort 3, a recovered donor had either two negative PCRs, clearance, or symptom resolution. Here immunoSEQ multiplex PCR was the method, and the copy in TCRdb shows in-frame clones only, minus some. This table holds 250,000 or so clones, more than 70% found once. The sample belongs to a study of blood T cell repertoires in COVID-19. V dropped 2 bases and J dropped 3; count of bases not matched to a gene: 5. The CDR3 spans 15 residues. Germline V lookup: CDR1 SGHTA, CDR2 FQGNSA. This receptor was taken from a woman aged 45-59 years who had recovered from COVID-19. The sample consisted of PBMCs or T cells enriched from blood (not recorded which). The chain recombines TRBV7-2 with TRBJ2-3; 7 bases agree with TRBD2. CDR3 nucleotides: TGTGCCAGCAGCTTACAAGCGGGATCAACAGATACGCAGTATTTT. This sequence encodes CASSLQAGSTDTQYF.